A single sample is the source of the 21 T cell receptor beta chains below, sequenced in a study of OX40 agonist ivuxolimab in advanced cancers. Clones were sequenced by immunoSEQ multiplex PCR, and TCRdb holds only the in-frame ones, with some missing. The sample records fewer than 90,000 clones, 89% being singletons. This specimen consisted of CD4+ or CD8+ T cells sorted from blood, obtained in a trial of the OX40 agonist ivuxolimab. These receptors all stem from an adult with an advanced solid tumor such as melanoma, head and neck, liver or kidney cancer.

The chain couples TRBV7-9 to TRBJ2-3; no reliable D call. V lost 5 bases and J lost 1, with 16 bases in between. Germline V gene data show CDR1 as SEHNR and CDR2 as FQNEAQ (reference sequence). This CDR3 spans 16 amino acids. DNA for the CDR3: TGTGCCAGCAGCCCGACCTTGGGAAAGGGCACAGATACGCAGTATTTT. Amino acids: CASSPTLGKGTDTQYF. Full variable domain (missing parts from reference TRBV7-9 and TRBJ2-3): DTGVSQNPRHKITKRGQNVTFRCDPISEHNRLYWYRQTLGQGPEFLTYFQNEAQLEKSRLLSDRFSAERPKGSFSTLEIQRTEQGDSAMYLCASSPTLGKGTDTQYFGPGTRLTVL.

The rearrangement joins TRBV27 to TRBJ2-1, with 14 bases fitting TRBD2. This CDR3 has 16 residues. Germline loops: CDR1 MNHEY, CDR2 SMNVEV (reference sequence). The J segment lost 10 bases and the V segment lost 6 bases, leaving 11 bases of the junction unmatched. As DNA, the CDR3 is TGTGCCAGCAGACCCAGGGGACTAGCGGGAGAAAACGAGCAGTTCTTC. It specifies CASRPRGLAGENEQFF.

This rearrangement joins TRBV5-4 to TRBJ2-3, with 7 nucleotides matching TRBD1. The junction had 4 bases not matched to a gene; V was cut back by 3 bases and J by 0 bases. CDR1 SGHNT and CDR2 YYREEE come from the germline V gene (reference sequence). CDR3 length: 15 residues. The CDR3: CASSSGTVSTDTQYF. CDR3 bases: TGTGCCAGCAGCTCTGGGACAGTTAGCACAGATACGCAGTATTTT.

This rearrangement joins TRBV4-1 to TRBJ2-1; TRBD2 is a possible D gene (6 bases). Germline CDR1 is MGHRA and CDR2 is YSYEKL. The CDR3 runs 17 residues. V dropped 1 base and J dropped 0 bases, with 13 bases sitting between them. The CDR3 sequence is CASSQVIFGGSYNEQFF. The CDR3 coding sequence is TGCGCCAGCAGCCAAGTAATCTTCGGGGGCTCCTACAATGAGCAGTTCTTC.

In DNA form, the CDR3 reads TGTGCCAGCAGCTTGGACGGGACCGCCTTCTCCTACGAGCAGTACTTC. Its translation is CASSLDGTAFSYEQYF. The chain combines TRBV5-5 with TRBJ2-7; either TRBD1 or TRBD2 may supply D (5 bases each). Germline CDR1 reads SGHKS; CDR2 reads YYEKEE (reference sequence). There are 16 residues in the CDR3. With 0 bases removed from V and 0 bases from J, the gap between germline ends came to 13 bases.

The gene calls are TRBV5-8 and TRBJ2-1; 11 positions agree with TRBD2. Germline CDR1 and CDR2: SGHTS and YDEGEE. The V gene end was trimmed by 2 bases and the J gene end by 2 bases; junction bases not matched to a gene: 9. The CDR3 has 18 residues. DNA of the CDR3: TGTGCCAGCAGCTTTGTGTCTAGCGGGAGGTCAACCTACAATGAGCAGTTCTTC. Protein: CASSFVSSGRSTYNEQFF.

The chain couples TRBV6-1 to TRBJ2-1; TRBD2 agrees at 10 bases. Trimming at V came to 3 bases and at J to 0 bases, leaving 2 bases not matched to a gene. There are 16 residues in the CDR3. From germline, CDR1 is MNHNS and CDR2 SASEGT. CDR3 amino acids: CASSDPSGSSYNEQFF. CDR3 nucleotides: TGTGCCAGCAGTGACCCTAGCGGGAGCTCCTACAATGAGCAGTTCTTC.

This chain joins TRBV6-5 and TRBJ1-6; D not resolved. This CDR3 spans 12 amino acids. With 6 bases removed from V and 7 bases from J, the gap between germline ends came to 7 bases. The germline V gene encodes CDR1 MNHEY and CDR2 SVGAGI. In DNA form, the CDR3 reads TGTGCCAGCAGCCCAGGAAATTCACCCCTCCACTTT. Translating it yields CASSPGNSPLHF.

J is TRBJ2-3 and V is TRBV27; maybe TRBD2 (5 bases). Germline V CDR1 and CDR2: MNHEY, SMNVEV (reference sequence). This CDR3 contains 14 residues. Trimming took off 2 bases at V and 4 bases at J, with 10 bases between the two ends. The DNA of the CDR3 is TGTGCCAGCAGTTTACGGGCTAGCTCAGATACGCAGTATTTT. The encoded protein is CASSLRASSDTQYF.

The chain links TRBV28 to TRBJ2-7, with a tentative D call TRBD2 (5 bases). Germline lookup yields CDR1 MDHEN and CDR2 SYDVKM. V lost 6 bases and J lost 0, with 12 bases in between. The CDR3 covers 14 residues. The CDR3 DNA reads TGTGCCAGCAGGGGTCGGGGTAACTCCTACGAGCAGTACGTC. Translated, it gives CASRGRGNSYEQYV.

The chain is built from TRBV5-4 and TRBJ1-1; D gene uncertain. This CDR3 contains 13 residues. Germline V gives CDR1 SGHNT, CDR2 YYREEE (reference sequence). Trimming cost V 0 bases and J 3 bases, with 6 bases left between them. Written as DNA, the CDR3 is TGTGCCAGCAGCTTGGTTGGGGACACTGAAGCTTTCTTT. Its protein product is CASSLVGDTEAFF.

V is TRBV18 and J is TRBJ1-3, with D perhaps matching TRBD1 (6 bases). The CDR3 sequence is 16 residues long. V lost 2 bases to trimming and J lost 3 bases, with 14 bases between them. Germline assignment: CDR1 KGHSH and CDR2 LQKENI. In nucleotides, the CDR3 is TGTGCCAGCTCACCAAGCGGGGGGCGAATTGGAAACACCATATATTTT. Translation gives CASSPSGGRIGNTIYF.

This CDR3 is CASSFRGLNEQFF. CDR3 coding DNA: TGCGCCAGCAGCTTTCGAGGGCTCAATGAGCAGTTCTTC. The V call is TRBV5-1, the J call TRBJ2-1, with D tentatively TRBD2 (5 bases). V shed 2 bases and J shed 6 bases, with 9 bases lying between them. The CDR3 spans 13 residues. Per the germline V gene, CDR1 is SGHRS and CDR2 is YFSETQ.

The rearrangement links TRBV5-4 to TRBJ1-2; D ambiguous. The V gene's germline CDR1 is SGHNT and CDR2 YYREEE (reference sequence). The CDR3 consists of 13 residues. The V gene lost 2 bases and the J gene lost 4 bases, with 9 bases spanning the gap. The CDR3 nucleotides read TGTGCCAGCAGCTTTCAGCGGAGCTATGGCTACACCTTC. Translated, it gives CASSFQRSYGYTF.

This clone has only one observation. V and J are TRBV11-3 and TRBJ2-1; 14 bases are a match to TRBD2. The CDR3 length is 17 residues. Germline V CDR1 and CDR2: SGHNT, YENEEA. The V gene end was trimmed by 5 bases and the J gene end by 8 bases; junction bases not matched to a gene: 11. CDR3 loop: CASSPGLAGGPLDEQFF. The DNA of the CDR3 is TGTGCCAGCAGCCCAGGACTAGCGGGAGGCCCTTTGGATGAGCAGTTCTTC.

In DNA form, the CDR3 reads TGTGCCAGCAGCAAACAAACTATGAACACTGAAGCTTTCTTT. This encodes CASSKQTMNTEAFF. The V gene is TRBV21-1, the J gene TRBJ1-1. TRBV21-1 is recorded as a pseudogene. This CDR3 contains 14 residues.

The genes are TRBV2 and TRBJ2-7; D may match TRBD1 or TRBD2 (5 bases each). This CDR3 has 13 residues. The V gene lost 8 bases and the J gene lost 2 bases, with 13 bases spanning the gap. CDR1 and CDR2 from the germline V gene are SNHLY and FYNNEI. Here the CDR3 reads CASERGVPYEQYV. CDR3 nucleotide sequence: TGTGCCAGCGAAAGAGGGGTCCCCTACGAGCAGTACGTC.

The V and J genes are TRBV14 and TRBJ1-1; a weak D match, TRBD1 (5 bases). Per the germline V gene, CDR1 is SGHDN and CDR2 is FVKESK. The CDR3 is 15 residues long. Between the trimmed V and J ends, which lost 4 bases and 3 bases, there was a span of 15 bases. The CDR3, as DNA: TGTGCCAGCAGCCGCAGGGATGGAAGTTACACTGAAGCTTTCTTT. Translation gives CASSRRDGSYTEAFF.

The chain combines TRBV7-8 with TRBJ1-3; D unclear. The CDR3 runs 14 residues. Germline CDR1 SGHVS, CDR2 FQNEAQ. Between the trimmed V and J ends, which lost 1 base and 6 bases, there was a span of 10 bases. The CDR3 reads CASSLGGSENTIYF. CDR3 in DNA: TGTGCCAGCAGCTTAGGAGGGTCGGAAAACACCATATATTTT.

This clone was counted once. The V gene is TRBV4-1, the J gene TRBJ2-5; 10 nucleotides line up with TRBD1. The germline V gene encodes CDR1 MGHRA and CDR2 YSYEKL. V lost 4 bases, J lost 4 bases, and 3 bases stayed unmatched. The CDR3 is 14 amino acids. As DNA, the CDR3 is TGCGCCAGCAGCCGACAGGGGGCATTAGAGACCCAGTACTTC. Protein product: CASSRQGALETQYF.

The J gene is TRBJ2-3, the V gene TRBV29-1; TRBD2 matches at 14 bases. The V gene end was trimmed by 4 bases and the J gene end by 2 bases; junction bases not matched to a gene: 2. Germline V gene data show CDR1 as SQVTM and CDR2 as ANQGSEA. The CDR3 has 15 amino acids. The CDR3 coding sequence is TGCAGCGTTGGGGGACTAGCGGGGGACACAGATACGCAGTATTTT. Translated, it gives CSVGGLAGDTDTQYF.